The sample holds one count of the clone carrying this T cell receptor (beta chain). Trimming removed 2 bases at V and 1 base at J, with 8 bases between. Germline loops: CDR1 MNHNS, CDR2 SASEGT. There are 14 residues in the CDR3. Only in-frame clones appear in the TCRdb table, and some are missing; sequencing was by immunoSEQ multiplex PCR. The repertoire consists of around 1.9 million clones, with around 95% occurring once and the leading ten covering less than 2%. The data are from a study of shared clonotypes between healthy human individuals. Background on the study: The donor group consisted of two women and a few men, aged 18 to 49.

The naive CD8 subset, CD45RO-negative cells positively selected for CCR7, excluded terminally differentiated effector memory CD45RA+ cells. The sequence derives from a man aged 18 to 30 in good health. Some clones in this sample may be carry-over from other donors' samples. Sequenced material: naive CD8+ T cells from PBMCs. The gene calls are TRBV6-1 and TRBJ1-1, with D uncertain. CDR3 coding DNA: TGTGCCAGCAGTGAATTTCAGGCGAACACTGAAGCTTTCTTT. Translation gives CASSEFQANTEAFF.